This section outlines one T cell receptor beta chain sequence together with its context. The junction departs from the called germline gene at one end, perhaps through a read error. The source of the sample is a study of blood T cells in healthy people across ages. At the level of the study: Template-switching capture recovered about one barcoded beta molecule per two T cells.

Then a second PCR, running roughly 7 to 11 cycles, was carried out with a sample-barcoded 5' primer and a J-beta primer mix. TCRdb re-analysed the 5' RACE reads in MiXCR, keeping a single row per CDR3 protein. The data hold about 800,000 distinct CDR3 sequences, with 20% to 25% observed a single time. The CDR3 is 13 residues long. Germline V CDR1 and CDR2: SQVTM, ANQGSEA. These data also formed part of another study, on T cells of mothers and their children.

The chain links TRBV29-1 to TRBJ1-3, with D possibly TRBD1 on 5 matching bases. Material: blood. The origin of this receptor is a boy younger than 18 in good health. CDR3 nucleotides: TGCAGCGTCAGGGAAGTTGCTGGAAACACCATACATTTT. This encodes CSVREVAGNTIHF.